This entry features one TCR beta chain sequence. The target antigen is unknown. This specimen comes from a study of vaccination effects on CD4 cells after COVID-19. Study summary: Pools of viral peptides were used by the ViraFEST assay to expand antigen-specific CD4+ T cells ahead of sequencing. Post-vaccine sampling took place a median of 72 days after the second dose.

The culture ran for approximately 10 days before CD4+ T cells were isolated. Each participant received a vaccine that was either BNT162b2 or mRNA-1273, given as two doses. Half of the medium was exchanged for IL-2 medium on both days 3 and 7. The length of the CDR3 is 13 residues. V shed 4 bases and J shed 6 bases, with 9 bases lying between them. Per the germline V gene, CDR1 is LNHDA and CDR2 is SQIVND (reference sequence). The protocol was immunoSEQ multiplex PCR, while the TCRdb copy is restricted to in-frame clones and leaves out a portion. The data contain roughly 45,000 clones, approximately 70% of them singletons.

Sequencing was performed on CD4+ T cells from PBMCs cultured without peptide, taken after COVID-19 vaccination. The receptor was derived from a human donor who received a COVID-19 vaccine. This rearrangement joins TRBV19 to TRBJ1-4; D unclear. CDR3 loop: CASSTVIHEKLFF. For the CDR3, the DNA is TGTGCCAGTAGTACAGTTATACATGAAAAACTGTTTTTT.